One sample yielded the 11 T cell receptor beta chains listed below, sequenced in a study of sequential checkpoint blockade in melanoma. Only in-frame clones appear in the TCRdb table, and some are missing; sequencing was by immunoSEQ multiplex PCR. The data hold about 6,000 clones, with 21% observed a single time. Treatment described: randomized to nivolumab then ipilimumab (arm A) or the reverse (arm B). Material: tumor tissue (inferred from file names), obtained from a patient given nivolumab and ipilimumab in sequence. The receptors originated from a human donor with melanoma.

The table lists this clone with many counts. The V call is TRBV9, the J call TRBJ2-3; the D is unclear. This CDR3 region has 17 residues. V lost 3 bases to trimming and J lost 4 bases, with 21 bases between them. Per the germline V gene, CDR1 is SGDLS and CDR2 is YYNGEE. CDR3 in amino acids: CASSAHLRATRSDTQYF. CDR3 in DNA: TGTGCCAGCAGCGCCCACCTCCGGGCCACTCGCTCAGATACGCAGTATTTT.

Written as DNA, the CDR3 is TGTGCCAGCTCACCAATCCAGGGTGGCTACACCTTC. As protein: CASSPIQGGYTF. V gene TRBV18 combines with J gene TRBJ1-2, with D tentatively TRBD1 (5 bases). Looked up from germline, CDR1 is KGHSH and CDR2 is LQKENI. The CDR3 runs 12 residues. V dropped 2 bases and J dropped 7 bases, with 8 bases sitting between them.

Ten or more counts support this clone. The DNA for the CDR3 is TGTGCCAGCAGCGTAGGGGGCGCGCAAGAGACCCAGTACTTC. Protein product: CASSVGGAQETQYF. This chain uses TRBV9 with TRBJ2-5, with D possibly TRBD1 on 5 matching bases. Germline-derived CDR1 and CDR2 are SGDLS and YYNGEE. With 0 bases removed from V and 2 bases from J, the gap between germline ends came to 8 bases. CDR3 length: 14 residues.

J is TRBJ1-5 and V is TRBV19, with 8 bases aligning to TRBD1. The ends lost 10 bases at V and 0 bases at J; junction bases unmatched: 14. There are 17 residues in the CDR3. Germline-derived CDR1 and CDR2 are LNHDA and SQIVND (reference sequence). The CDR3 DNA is TGTGCCACCAAGAGGACAGGGCGGTATTATAGCAATCAGCCCCAGCATTTT. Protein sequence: CATKRTGRYYSNQPQHF.

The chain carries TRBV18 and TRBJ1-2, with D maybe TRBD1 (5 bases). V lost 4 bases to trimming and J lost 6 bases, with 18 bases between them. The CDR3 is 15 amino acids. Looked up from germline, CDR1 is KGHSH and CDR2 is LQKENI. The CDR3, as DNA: TGTGCCAGCTCACGCACTTCGACAGTGGAAAATGGCTACACCTTC. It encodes CASSRTSTVENGYTF.

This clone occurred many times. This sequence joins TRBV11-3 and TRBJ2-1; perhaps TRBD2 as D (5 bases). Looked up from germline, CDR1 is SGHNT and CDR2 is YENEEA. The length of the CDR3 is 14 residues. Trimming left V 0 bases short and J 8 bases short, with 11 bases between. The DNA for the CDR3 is TGTGCCAGCAGCTTAGATCTACTAGACGATGAGCAGTTCTTC. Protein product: CASSLDLLDDEQFF. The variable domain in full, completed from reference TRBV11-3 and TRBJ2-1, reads EAGVVQSPRYKIIEKKQPVAFWCNPISGHNTLYWYLQNLGQGPELLIRYENEEAVDDSQLPKDRFSAERLKGVDSTLKIQPAELGDSAVYLCASSLDLLDDEQFFGPGTRLTVL.

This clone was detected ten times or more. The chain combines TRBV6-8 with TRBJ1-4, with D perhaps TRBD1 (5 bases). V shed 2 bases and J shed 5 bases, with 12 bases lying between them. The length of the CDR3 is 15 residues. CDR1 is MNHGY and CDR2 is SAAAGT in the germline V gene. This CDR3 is CASSYPGRNNEKLFF. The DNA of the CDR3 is TGTGCCAGCAGTTACCCGGGACGGAACAATGAAAAACTGTTTTTT.

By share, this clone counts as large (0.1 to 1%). CDR3 sequence (DNA): TGTGCCAGCAGCTTATCTCTAGACAGGGGCTACAATGAGCAGTTCTTC. Its translation: CASSLSLDRGYNEQFF. The chain joins TRBV11-3 to TRBJ2-1; 8 bases fit TRBD1. The CDR3 extends over 16 amino acids. Germline loops: CDR1 SGHNT, CDR2 YENEEA. The ends lost 2 bases at V and 3 bases at J; junction bases unmatched: 6.

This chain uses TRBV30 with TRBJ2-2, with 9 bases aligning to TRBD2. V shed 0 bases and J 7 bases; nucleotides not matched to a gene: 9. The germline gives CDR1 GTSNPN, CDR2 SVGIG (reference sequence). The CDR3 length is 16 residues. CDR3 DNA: TGTGCCTGGAGTGTACGTCTAGCGGGGAGGTACGGGGAGCTGTTTTTT. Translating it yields CAWSVRLAGRYGELFF. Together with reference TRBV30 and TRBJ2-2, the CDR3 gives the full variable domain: SQTIHQWPATLVQPVGSPLSLECTVEGTSNPNLYWYRQAAGRGLQLLFYSVGIGQISSEVPQNLSASRPQDRQFILSSKKLLLSDSGFYLCAWSVRLAGRYGELFFGEGSRLTVL.

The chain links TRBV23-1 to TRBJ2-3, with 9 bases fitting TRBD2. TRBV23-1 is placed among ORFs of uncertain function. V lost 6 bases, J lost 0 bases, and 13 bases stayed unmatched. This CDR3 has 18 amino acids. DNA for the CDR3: TGCGCCAGCAGCCAAGATCTAGGGCTAGCGGGGAGCACAGATACGCAGTATTTT. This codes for CASSQDLGLAGSTDTQYF.

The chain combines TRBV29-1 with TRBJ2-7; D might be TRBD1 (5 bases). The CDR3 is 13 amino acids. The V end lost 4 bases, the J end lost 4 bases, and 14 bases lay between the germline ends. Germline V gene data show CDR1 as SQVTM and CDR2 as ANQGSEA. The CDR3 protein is CSVGNRFRYEQYF. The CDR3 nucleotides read TGCAGCGTTGGTAACAGGTTCAGGTACGAGCAGTACTTC.